Presented here are 25 T cell receptor beta chains from one specimen sequenced in a study of T-cell memory formation after mild COVID-19. TCRdb reprocessed the 5' RACE reads with MiXCR, giving one entry per CDR3 protein. The sample has hundreds of thousands of distinct CDR3 sequences; roughly 20% are singletons. Sequenced sample: PBMCs or a T cell subset sorted from them (not recorded which). The receptors stem from an adult woman who had mild COVID-19 (a few samples of this study predate the infection). Cell type and time point are not known.

The chain has TRBV2 and TRBJ1-5; TRBD1 might be the D (5 bases). CDR1 is SNHLY and CDR2 is FYNNEI in the germline V gene. V lost 5 bases and J 3 bases, leaving 14 bases between the germline ends. The CDR3 has 15 amino acids. CDR3 amino acids: CASSLPGRDNQPQHF. For the CDR3, the DNA is TGTGCCAGCAGTTTACCGGGACGGGACAATCAGCCCCAGCATTTT.

This clonotype was picked up a small number of times. The rearrangement uses TRBV2 and TRBJ2-7; TRBD1 matches 7 bases. The V gene end was trimmed by 5 bases and the J gene end by 6 bases; junction bases not matched to a gene: 10. The CDR3 is made up of 14 amino acids. The germline V gene encodes CDR1 SNHLY and CDR2 FYNNEI. For the CDR3, the DNA is TGTGCCAGCAGTCCTGATGGGGCAGGGGGCGAGCAGTACTTC. Protein product: CASSPDGAGGEQYF.

The chain recombines TRBV6-5 with TRBJ1-1; TRBD1 aligns across 7 bases. There are 16 residues in the CDR3. Looked up from germline, CDR1 is MNHEY and CDR2 is SVGAGI. The V gene end was trimmed by 2 bases and the J gene end by 0 bases; junction bases not matched to a gene: 6. This CDR3 is CASSYTGTAMNTEAFF. DNA of the CDR3: TGTGCCAGCAGTTACACCGGGACAGCGATGAACACTGAAGCTTTCTTT.

This clonotype was counted a single time. The V call is TRBV6-1, the J call TRBJ1-1; D remains unclear. This CDR3 has 13 residues. V was shortened by 3 bases and J by 0 bases, with 5 bases between the two germline ends. Germline CDR1 is MNHNS and CDR2 is SASEGT. CDR3 DNA sequence: TGTGCCAGCAGTGAGGTCGTGAACACTGAAGCTTTCTTT. Protein product: CASSEVVNTEAFF.

This clonotype appeared a few times. This chain uses TRBV14 with TRBJ2-7; D remains ambiguous. V was pared by 0 bases and J by 5 bases, with 20 bases between. Germline CDR1 and CDR2: SGHDN and FVKESK. CDR3 size: 17 residues. CDR3 residues: CASSQDLFAHRLHEQYF. CDR3 sequence (DNA): TGTGCCAGCAGCCAAGATCTCTTCGCCCACCGGCTCCACGAGCAGTACTTC.

This sequence joins TRBV12-3 or TRBV12-4 and TRBJ2-7; D may be TRBD1 or TRBD2 (5 bases each). The length of the CDR3 is 12 residues. V was clipped by 3 bases and J by 12 bases, with 15 bases between them. The CDR3 protein is CASSFLWDPVYF. The CDR3 DNA follows: TGTGCCAGCAGTTTTCTGTGGGACCCGGTGTACTTC.

The genes are TRBV6-2 or TRBV6-3 and TRBJ2-7; the match to TRBD2 covers 9 bases. Looked up from germline, CDR1 is MNHEY and CDR2 is SVGEGT. The CDR3 totals 17 residues. V gave up 5 bases and J gave up 0 bases; unmatched junction bases: 11. The CDR3 here is CASSPLPSGRSSYEQYF. The CDR3 region has the DNA TGTGCCAGCAGTCCCCTCCCCAGCGGGAGGTCCTCCTACGAGCAGTACTTC.

The gene calls are TRBV5-4 and TRBJ1-2; D is perhaps TRBD1 (5 bases). The germline gives CDR1 SGHNT, CDR2 YYREEE (reference sequence). The V gene lost 0 bases and the J gene lost 4 bases, with 13 bases spanning the gap. The CDR3 contains 15 residues. CDR3 nucleotide sequence: TGTGCCAGCAGCTTGGGGGGGACGGGCCCCTATGGCTACACCTTC. Amino acids: CASSLGGTGPYGYTF.

CDR3 amino acids: CASTRHGEVNTEAFF. The CDR3 region has the DNA TGTGCCAGCACCCGCCACGGGGAGGTGAACACTGAAGCTTTCTTT. The chain has TRBV7-8 and TRBJ1-1; D remains unclear. Germline CDR1 is SGHVS and CDR2 is FQNEAQ. Trimming removed 7 bases at V and 0 bases at J, with 15 bases between. The length of the CDR3 is 15 residues. The full variable domain, completed using reference TRBV7-8 and TRBJ1-1, is GAGVSQSPRYKVAKRGQDVALRCDPISGHVSLFWYQQALGQGPEFLTYFQNEAQLDKSGLPSDRFFAERPEGSVSTLKIQRTQQEDSAVYLCASTRHGEVNTEAFFGQGTRLTVV.

A few counts support this clonotype. This chain joins TRBV3-1 and TRBJ2-1, with TRBD2 matching 11 bases. Looked up from germline, CDR1 is LGHDT and CDR2 is YNNKEL (reference sequence). Trimming removed 6 bases from V and 0 bases from J; junction bases left unmatched: 4. The CDR3 has 16 residues. CDR3 coding DNA: TGTGCCAGCAGTCCCGGACTAGCGGGCTCCTACAATGAGCAGTTCTTC. Translation: CASSPGLAGSYNEQFF.

This clonotype has a handful of counts. The chain combines TRBV7-3 with TRBJ2-1; D possibly uses TRBD1 or TRBD2 (6 bases each). V lost 2 bases and J lost 0, with 11 bases in between. The CDR3 length is 16 residues. CDR1 and CDR2 (germline): SGHTA, FQGTGA. The CDR3 region is CASSLWGASSYNEQFF. Here the CDR3 DNA reads TGTGCCAGCAGCTTATGGGGGGCGAGCTCCTACAATGAGCAGTTCTTC.

The rearrangement uses TRBV14 and TRBJ1-2; D is unclear. CDR1 is SGHDN, CDR2 FVKESK, per germline. V lost 4 bases and J lost 5, with 14 bases in between. CDR3 length: 14 residues. Written as DNA, the CDR3 is TGTGCCAGCAGCCTTTCTCCAAGGACGTATGGCTACACCTTC. Its translation is CASSLSPRTYGYTF.

This clonotype turned up a few times. The chain joins TRBV7-3 to TRBJ2-1; possible D gene TRBD1, 5 bases. This CDR3 spans 13 amino acids. Trimming took 4 bases from V and 6 from J, leaving 10 bases between them. Germline V lookup: CDR1 SGHTA, CDR2 FQGTGA. CDR3 in amino acids: CASSSRVVNEQFF. CDR3 nucleotides: TGTGCCAGCAGCTCCAGGGTGGTCAATGAGCAGTTCTTC.

This clonotype was counted ten times or more. The genes are TRBV5-1 and TRBJ2-2; D tentatively reads TRBD1 or TRBD2 (6 bases each). Germline CDR1 is SGHRS and CDR2 is YFSETQ. The CDR3 has 16 residues. V was cut by 7 bases and J by 0 bases, with 16 bases left in between. The CDR3 is CASAKGGPSNTGELFF. CDR3 bases: TGCGCCAGCGCCAAAGGGGGGCCGTCGAACACCGGGGAGCTGTTTTTT.

J is TRBJ2-3 and V is TRBV10-3; D unresolved. V lost 3 bases to trimming and J lost 3 bases, with 7 bases between them. This CDR3 contains 13 residues. In germline, CDR1 is ENHRY, CDR2 SYGVKD. CDR3 in DNA: TGTGCCATCAGTGAATGGGCTACAGATACGCAGTATTTT. Protein product: CAISEWATDTQYF.

CDR3 DNA sequence: TGTGCCAGCAGTGGTGCGGGGAGGAAAGCTTTCTTT. Its translation is CASSGAGRKAFF. V gene TRBV2 combines with J gene TRBJ1-1; D is undetermined. Trimming stripped 4 bases from V and 9 bases from J, with 12 bases between. The CDR3 is 12 residues long. In germline, CDR1 is SNHLY, CDR2 FYNNEI.

J is TRBJ2-3 and V is TRBV14; D might be TRBD1 (7 bases). The CDR3 extends over 19 amino acids. Looked up from germline, CDR1 is SGHDN and CDR2 is FVKESK. V lost 4 bases, J lost 8 bases, and 31 bases lay in between. Here the CDR3 reads CASSPAGTAGLGPRITQYF. CDR3 nucleotide sequence: TGTGCCAGCAGCCCGGCGGGGACAGCAGGTTTGGGTCCCAGGATTACGCAGTATTTT.

CDR3 loop: CAIRGPGQGAYEQYF. The CDR3 DNA follows: TGTGCCATCAGAGGTCCGGGACAGGGGGCGTACGAGCAGTACTTC. The chain carries TRBV10-3 and TRBJ2-7; 12 bases agree with TRBD1. This CDR3 contains 15 residues. The V and J ends lost 6 bases and 4 bases, in that order; junction bases with no gene match: 7. The germline gives CDR1 ENHRY, CDR2 SYGVKD.

This clonotype has more than one count but fewer than ten. V usage is TRBV6-5 and J usage is TRBJ2-7; TRBD1 might be the D (5 bases). The CDR3 is 15 amino acids. Trimming cost V 5 bases and J 7 bases, with 21 bases left between them. The germline V gene encodes CDR1 MNHEY and CDR2 SVGAGI. This chain's CDR3 is CASSTRRVSGMEQYF. The CDR3 DNA sequence: TGTGCCAGCAGTACCCGCAGGGTCTCTGGCATGGAGCAGTACTTC.

The rearrangement links TRBV2 to TRBJ2-1; D may be TRBD2 (6 bases). V lost 3 bases and J lost 1, with 13 bases in between. This CDR3 region has 16 residues. Germline CDR1 is SNHLY and CDR2 is FYNNEI. In nucleotides, the CDR3 is TGTGCCAGCAGTGACCTCGGGGGTTCTTCCTACAATGAGCAGTTCTTC. It encodes CASSDLGGSSYNEQFF.

The V gene is TRBV6-6, the J gene TRBJ1-3; D uncertain. The germline gives CDR1 MNHNY, CDR2 SVGAGI (reference sequence). This CDR3 region has 15 residues. V lost 3 bases to trimming and J lost 3 bases, with 12 bases between them. The CDR3 DNA is TGTGCCAGCAGTTATACCGGCCAAGGTGGAAACACCATATATTTT. Its protein is CASSYTGQGGNTIYF.

In this sample, this clonotype turned up a few times. The CDR3 loop reads CASSGGQGVAEAFF. Written as DNA, the CDR3 is TGCGCCAGCAGCGGGGGACAGGGGGTCGCTGAAGCTTTCTTT. The genes are TRBV5-1 and TRBJ1-1; TRBD1 matches 11 bases. Germline CDR1 and CDR2: SGHRS and YFSETQ. The CDR3 contains 14 residues. Trimming cost V 4 bases and J 6 bases; bases outside gene matches: 5.

The chain combines TRBV3-1 with TRBJ2-3; possibly TRBD2 for D (5 bases). V was shortened by 0 bases and J by 2 bases, with 21 bases between the two germline ends. In germline, CDR1 is LGHDT, CDR2 YNNKEL (reference sequence). The CDR3 loop spans 19 amino acids. CDR3 sequence: CASSQDVPASGYPTDTQYF. As DNA, the CDR3 is TGTGCCAGCAGCCAAGATGTGCCAGCCAGCGGCTACCCCACAGATACGCAGTATTTT.

This clonotype appeared a few times. The chain couples TRBV29-1 to TRBJ2-5; D is uncertain. Germline CDR1 SQVTM, CDR2 ANQGSEA. The V gene lost 4 bases and the J gene lost 2 bases, with 8 bases spanning the gap. The CDR3 extends over 12 amino acids. In DNA, the CDR3 is TGCAGCGTTGGGACGAAACAAGAGACCCAGTACTTC. It yields the protein CSVGTKQETQYF.

This clonotype was counted between two and nine times. The chain employs TRBV11-2 and TRBJ2-3, with no clear D. Trimming took off 0 bases at V and 3 bases at J, with 10 bases between the two ends. The V gene's germline CDR1 is SGHAT and CDR2 FQNNGV. This CDR3 has 15 residues. The CDR3 nucleotides are TGTGCCAGCAGCTTAGATCCGGATGGGACAGATACGCAGTATTTT. It translates to CASSLDPDGTDTQYF.